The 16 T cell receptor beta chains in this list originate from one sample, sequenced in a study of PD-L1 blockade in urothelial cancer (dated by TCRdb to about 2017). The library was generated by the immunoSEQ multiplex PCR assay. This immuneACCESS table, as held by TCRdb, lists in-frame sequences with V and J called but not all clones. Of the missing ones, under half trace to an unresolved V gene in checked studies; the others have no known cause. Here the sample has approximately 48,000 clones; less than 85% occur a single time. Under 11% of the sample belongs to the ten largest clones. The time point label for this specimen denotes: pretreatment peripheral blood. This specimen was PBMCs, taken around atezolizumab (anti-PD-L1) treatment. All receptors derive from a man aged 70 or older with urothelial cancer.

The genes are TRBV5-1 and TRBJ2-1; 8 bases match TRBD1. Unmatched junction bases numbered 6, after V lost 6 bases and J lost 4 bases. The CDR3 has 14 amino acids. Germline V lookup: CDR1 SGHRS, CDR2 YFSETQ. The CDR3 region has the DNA TGCGCCAGCATGCTGGACAGGGCTTACAATGAGCAGTTCTTC. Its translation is CASMLDRAYNEQFF.

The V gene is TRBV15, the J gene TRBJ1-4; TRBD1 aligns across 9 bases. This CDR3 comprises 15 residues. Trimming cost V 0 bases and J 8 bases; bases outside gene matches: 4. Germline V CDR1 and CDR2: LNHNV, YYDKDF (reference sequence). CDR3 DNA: TGTGCCACCAGCAGAGATACAGGGGGCGGAGAAAAACTGTTTTTT. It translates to CATSRDTGGGEKLFF.

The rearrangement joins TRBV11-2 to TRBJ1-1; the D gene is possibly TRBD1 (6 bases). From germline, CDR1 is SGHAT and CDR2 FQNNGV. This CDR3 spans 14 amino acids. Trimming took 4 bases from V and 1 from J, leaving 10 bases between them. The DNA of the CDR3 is TGTGCCAGCAGCTCGACAGGTGAGAACACTGAAGCTTTCTTT. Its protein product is CASSSTGENTEAFF.

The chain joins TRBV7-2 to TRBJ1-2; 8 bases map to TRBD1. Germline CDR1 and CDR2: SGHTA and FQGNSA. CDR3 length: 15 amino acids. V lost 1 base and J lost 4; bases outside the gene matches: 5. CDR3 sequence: CASSLVPGQAYGYTF. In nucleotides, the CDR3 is TGTGCCAGCAGCTTAGTCCCGGGACAGGCCTATGGCTACACCTTC.

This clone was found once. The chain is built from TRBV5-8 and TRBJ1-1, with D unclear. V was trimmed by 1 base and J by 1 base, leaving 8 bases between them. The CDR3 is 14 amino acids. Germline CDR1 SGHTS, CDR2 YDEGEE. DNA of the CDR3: TGTGCCAGCAGCTTGTATTTCGGGAACACTGAAGCTTTCTTT. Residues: CASSLYFGNTEAFF.

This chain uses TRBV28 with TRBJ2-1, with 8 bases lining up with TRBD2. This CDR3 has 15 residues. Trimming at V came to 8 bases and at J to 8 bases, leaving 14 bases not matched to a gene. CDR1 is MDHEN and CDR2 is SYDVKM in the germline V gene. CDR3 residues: CASPPQRGPWDEQFF. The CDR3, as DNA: TGTGCCAGCCCCCCCCAGCGGGGGCCCTGGGATGAGCAGTTCTTC.

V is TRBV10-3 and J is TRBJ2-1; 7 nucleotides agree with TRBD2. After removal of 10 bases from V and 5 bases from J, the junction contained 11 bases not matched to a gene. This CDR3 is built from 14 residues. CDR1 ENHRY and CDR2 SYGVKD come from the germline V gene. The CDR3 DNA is TGTGCCACTGCGTGGCGGGAGTCGCACAATGAGCAGTTCTTC. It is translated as CATAWRESHNEQFF.

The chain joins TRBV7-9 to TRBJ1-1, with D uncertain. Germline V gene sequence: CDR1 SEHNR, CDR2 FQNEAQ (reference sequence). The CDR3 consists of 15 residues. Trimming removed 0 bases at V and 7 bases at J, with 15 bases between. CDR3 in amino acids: CASSLAGRGVDEAFF. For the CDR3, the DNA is TGTGCCAGCAGCTTAGCGGGCCGGGGTGTCGATGAAGCTTTCTTT.

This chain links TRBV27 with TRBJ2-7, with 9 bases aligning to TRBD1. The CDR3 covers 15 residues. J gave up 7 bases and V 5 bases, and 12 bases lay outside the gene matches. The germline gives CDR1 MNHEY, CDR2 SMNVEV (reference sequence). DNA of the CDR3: TGTGCCAGCAGTCCCCGACAGGGGGAGCCCCAGGAGCAGTACTTC. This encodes CASSPRQGEPQEQYF.

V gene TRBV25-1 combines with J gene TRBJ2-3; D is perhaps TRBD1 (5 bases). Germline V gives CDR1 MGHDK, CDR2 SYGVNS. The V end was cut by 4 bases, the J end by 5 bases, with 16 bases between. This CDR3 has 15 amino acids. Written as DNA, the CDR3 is TGTGCCAGCAGTGGGGCGACAGCCGCCGGAGATACGCAGTATTTT. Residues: CASSGATAAGDTQYF.

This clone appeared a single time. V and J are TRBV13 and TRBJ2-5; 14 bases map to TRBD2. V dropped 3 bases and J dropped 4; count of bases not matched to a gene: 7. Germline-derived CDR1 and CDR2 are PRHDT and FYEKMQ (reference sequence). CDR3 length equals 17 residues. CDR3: CASSFRLAGGSTETQYF. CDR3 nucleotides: TGTGCCAGCAGCTTCAGACTAGCGGGAGGGTCTACAGAGACCCAGTACTTC.

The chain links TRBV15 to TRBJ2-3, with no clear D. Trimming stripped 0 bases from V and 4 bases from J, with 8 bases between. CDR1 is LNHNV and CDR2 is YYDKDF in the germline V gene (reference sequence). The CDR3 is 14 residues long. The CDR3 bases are TGTGCCACCAGCAGAGACCGCGGAGCAGATACGCAGTATTTT. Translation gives CATSRDRGADTQYF.

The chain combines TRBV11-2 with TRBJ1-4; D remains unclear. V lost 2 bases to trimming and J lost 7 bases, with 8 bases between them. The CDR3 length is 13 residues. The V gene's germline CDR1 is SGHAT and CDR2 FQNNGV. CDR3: CASSLFSGEKLFF. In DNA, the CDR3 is TGTGCCAGCAGCTTATTCTCGGGTGAAAAACTGTTTTTT. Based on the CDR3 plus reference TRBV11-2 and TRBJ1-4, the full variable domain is EAGVAQSPRYKIIEKRQSVAFWCNPISGHATLYWYQQILGQGPKLLIQFQNNGVVDDSQLPKDRFSAERLKGVDSTLKIQPAKLEDSAVYLCASSLFSGEKLFFGSGTQLSVL.

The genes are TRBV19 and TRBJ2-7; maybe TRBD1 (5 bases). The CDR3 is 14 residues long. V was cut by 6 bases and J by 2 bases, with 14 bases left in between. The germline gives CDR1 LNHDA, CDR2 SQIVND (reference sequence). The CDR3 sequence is CASSITTGAYEQYF. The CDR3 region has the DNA TGTGCCAGTAGCATAACCACAGGAGCCTACGAGCAGTACTTC.

The chain's CDR3 is CASSWGTSGSLETQYF. The DNA of the CDR3 is TGTGCCAGCAGCTGGGGGACTAGCGGGAGTTTGGAGACCCAGTACTTC. The chain links TRBV5-4 to TRBJ2-5; 14 bases are shared with TRBD2. After removal of 3 bases from V and 5 bases from J, the junction contained 6 bases not matched to a gene. The CDR3 is 16 amino acids. Germline assignment: CDR1 SGHNT and CDR2 YYREEE (reference sequence).

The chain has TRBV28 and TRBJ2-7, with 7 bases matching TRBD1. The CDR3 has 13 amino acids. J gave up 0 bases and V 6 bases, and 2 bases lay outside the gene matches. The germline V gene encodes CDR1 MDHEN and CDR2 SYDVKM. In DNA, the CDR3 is TGTGCCAGCAGCAGGGGGTACTCCTACGAGCAGTACTTC. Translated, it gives CASSRGYSYEQYF. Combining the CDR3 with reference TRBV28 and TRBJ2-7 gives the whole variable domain DVKVTQSSRYLVKRTGEKVFLECVQDMDHENMFWYRQDPGLGLRLIYFSYDVKMKEKGDIPEGYSVSREKKERFSLILESASTNQTSMYLCASSRGYSYEQYFGPGTRLTVT.